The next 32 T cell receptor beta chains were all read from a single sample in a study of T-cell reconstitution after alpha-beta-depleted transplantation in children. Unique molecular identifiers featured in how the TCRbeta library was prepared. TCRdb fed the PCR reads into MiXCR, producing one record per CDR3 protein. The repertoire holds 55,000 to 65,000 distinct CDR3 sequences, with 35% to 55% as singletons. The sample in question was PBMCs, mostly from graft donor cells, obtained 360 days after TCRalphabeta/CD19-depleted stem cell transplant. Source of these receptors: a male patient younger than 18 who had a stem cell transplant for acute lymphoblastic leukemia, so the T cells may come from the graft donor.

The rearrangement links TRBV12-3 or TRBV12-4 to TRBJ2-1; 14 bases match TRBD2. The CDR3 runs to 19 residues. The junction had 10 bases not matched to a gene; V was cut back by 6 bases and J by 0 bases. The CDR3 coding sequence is TGTGCCAGCAGCCCCCTAGTGGGGACTAGCGGGAGCTCCTACAATGAGCAGTTCTTC. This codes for CASSPLVGTSGSSYNEQFF.

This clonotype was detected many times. CDR3 amino acids: CASSDGGTRGRNEQFF. The CDR3 DNA reads TGTGCCAGCAGTGACGGGGGGACTAGGGGACGCAATGAGCAGTTCTTC. The chain is built from TRBV6-1 and TRBJ2-1; TRBD2 agrees at 8 bases. V lost 3 bases to trimming and J lost 6 bases; unmatched junction nucleotides: 10. CDR3 length: 16 amino acids. Per germline, CDR1 MNHNS and CDR2 SASEGT.

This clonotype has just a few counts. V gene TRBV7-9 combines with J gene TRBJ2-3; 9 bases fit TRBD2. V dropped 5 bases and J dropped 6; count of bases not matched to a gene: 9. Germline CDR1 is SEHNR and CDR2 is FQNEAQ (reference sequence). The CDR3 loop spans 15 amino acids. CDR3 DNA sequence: TGTGCCAGCAGCCAGCTAGCGGGGCCGGGGGATACGCAGTATTTT. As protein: CASSQLAGPGDTQYF.

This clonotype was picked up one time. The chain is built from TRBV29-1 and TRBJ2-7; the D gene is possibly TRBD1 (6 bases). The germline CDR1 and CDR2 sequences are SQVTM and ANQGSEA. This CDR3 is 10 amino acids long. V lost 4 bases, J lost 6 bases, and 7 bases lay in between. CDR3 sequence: CSVAQGEQYF. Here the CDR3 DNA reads TGCAGCGTTGCACAGGGCGAGCAGTACTTC.

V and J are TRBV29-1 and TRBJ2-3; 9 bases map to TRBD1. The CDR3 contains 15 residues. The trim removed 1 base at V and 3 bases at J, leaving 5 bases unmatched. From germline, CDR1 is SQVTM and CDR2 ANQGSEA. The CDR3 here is CSVEGVQGATDTQYF. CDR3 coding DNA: TGCAGCGTTGAAGGGGTACAGGGGGCGACAGATACGCAGTATTTT.

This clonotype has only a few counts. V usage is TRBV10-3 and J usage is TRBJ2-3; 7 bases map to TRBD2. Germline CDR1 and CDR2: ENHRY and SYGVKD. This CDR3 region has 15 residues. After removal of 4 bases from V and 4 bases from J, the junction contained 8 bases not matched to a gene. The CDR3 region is CAISAAGGTADTQYF. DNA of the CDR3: TGTGCCATCAGTGCCGCCGGGGGGACGGCAGATACGCAGTATTTT.

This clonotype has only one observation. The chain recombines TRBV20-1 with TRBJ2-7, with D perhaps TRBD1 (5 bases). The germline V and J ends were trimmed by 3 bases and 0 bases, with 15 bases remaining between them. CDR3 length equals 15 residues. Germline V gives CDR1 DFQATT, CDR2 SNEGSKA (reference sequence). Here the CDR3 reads CSASGGQPFSYEQYF. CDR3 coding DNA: TGCAGTGCTAGCGGTGGACAACCCTTCTCCTACGAGCAGTACTTC.

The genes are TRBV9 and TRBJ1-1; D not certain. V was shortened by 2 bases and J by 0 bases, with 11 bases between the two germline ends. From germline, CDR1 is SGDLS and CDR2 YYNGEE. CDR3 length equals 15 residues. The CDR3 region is CASSVLTSMNTEAFF. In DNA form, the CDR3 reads TGTGCCAGCAGCGTTCTGACATCCATGAACACTGAAGCTTTCTTT.

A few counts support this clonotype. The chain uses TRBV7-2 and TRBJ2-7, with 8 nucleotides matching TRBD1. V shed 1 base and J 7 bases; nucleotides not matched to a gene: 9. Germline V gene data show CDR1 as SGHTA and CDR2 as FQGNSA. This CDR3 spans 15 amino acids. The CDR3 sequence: CASSLVAGQGREQYF. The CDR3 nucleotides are TGTGCCAGCAGCTTAGTGGCCGGACAGGGTAGGGAGCAGTACTTC. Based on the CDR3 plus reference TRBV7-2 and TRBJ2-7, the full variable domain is GAGVSQSPSNKVTEKGKDVELRCDPISGHTALYWYRQSLGQGLEFLIYFQGNSAPDKSGLPSDRFSAERTGGSVSTLTIQRTQQEDSAVYLCASSLVAGQGREQYFGPGTRLTVT.

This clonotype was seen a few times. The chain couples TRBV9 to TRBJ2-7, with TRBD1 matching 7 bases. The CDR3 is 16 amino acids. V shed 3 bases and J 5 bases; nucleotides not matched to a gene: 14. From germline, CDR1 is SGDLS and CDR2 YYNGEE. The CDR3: CASSATGAPRNDEQYF. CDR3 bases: TGTGCCAGCAGCGCCACAGGGGCCCCAAGGAACGACGAGCAGTACTTC.

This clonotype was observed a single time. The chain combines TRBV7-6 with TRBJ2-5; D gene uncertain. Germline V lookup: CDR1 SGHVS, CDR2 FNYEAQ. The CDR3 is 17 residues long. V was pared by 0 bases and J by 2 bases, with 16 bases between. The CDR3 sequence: CASSLALAKPLQETQYF. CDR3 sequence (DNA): TGTGCCAGCAGCTTAGCGCTGGCGAAACCCCTACAAGAGACCCAGTACTTC.

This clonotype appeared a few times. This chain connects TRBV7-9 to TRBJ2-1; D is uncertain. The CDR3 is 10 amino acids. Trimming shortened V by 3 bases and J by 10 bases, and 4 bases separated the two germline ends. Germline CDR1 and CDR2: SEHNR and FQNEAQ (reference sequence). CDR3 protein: CASSLGEQFF. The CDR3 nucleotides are TGTGCCAGCAGCTTGGGGGAGCAGTTCTTC.

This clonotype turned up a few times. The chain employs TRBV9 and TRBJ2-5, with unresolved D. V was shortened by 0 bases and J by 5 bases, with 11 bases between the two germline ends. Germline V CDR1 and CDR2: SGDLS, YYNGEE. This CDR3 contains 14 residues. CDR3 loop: CASSVATVPETQYF. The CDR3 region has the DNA TGTGCCAGCAGCGTAGCTACAGTCCCGGAGACCCAGTACTTC.

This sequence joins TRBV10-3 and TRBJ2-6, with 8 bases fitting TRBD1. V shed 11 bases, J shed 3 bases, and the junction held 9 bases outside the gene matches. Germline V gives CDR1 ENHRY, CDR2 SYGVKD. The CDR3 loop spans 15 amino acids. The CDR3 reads CAVWTGKSGANVLTF. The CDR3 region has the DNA TGTGCCGTGTGGACAGGGAAGAGTGGGGCCAACGTCCTGACTTTC.

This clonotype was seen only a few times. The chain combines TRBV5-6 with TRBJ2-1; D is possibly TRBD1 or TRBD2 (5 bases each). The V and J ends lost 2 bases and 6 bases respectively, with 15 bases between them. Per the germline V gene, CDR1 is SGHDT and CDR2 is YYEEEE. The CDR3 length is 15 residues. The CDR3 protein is CASSLIGGALNEQFF. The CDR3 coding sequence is TGTGCCAGCAGCTTAATTGGGGGTGCACTCAATGAGCAGTTCTTC.

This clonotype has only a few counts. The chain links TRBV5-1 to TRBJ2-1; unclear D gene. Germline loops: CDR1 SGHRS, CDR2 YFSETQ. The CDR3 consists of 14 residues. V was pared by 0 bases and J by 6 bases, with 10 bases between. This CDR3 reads CASSLEGPGNEQFF. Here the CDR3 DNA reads TGCGCCAGCAGCTTGGAAGGGCCGGGCAATGAGCAGTTCTTC. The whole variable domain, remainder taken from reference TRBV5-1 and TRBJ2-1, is KAGVTQTPRYLIKTRGQQVTLSCSPISGHRSVSWYQQTPGQGLQFLFEYFSETQRNKGNFPGRFSGRQFSNSRSEMNVSTLELGDSALYLCASSLEGPGNEQFFGPGTRLTVL.

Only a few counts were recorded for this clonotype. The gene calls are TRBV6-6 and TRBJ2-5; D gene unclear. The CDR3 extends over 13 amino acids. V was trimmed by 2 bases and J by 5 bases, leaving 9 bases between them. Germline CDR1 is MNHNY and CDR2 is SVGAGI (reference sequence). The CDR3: CASSYAGRETQYF. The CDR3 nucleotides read TGTGCCAGCAGTTACGCCGGGCGGGAGACCCAGTACTTC.

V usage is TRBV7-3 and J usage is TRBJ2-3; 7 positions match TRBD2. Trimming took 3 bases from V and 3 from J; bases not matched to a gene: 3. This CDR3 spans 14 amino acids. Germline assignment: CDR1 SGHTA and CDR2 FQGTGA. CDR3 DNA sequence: TGTGCCAGCAGCTTTGCGCGGGAGACAGATACGCAGTATTTT. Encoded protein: CASSFARETDTQYF.

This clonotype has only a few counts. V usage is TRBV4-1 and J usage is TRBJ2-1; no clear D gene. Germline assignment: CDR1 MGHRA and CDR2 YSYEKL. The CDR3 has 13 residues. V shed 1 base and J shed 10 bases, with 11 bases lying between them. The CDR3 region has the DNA TGCGCCAGCAGCCAAGTAGCAGGCGCCGAGCAGTTCTTC. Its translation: CASSQVAGAEQFF.

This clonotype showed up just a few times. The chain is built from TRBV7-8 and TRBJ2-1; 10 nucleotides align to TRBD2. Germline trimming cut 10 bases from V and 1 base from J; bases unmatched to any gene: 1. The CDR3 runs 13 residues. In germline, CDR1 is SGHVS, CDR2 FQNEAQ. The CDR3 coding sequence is TGTGCCACGGGACTAGCGTCCTACAATGAGCAGTTCTTC. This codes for CATGLASYNEQFF.

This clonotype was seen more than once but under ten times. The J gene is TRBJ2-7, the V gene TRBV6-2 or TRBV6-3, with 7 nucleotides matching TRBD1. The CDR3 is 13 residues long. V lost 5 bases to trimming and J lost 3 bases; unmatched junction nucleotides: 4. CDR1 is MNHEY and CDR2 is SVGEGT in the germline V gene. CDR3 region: CASSPGTVYEQYF. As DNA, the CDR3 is TGTGCCAGCAGTCCCGGGACAGTCTACGAGCAGTACTTC.

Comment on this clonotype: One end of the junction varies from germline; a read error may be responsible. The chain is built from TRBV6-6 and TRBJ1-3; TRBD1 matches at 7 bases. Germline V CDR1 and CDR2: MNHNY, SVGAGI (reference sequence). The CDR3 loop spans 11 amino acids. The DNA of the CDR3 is TGTGCCAGCAGTGGATTCGACAGGGAGGTGTTT. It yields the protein CASSGFDREVF.

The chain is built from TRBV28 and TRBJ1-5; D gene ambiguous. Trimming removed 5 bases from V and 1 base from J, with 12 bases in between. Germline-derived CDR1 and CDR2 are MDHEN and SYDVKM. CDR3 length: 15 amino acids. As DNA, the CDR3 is TGTGCCAGCAGTACCCCGGGGTTGAGCAATCAGCCCCAGCATTTT. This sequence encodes CASSTPGLSNQPQHF. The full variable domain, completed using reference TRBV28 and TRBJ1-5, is DVKVTQSSRYLVKRTGEKVFLECVQDMDHENMFWYRQDPGLGLRLIYFSYDVKMKEKGDIPEGYSVSREKKERFSLILESASTNQTSMYLCASSTPGLSNQPQHFGDGTRLSIL.

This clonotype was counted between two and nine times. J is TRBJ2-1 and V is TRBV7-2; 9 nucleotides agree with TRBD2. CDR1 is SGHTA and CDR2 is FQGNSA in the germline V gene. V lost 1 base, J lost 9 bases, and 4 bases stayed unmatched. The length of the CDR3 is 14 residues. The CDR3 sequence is CASSLVRGGSEQFF. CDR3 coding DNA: TGTGCCAGCAGCTTAGTGCGGGGGGGCAGTGAGCAGTTCTTC. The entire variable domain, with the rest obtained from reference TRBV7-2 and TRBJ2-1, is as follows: GAGVSQSPSNKVTEKGKDVELRCDPISGHTALYWYRQSLGQGLEFLIYFQGNSAPDKSGLPSDRFSAERTGGSVSTLTIQRTQQEDSAVYLCASSLVRGGSEQFFGPGTRLTVL.

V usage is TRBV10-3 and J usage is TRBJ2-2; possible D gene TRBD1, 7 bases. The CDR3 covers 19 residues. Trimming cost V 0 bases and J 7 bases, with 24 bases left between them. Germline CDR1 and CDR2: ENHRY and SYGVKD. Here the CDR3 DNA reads TGTGCCATCAGTGAGTCTTTACAGGGGACTCACCAAAGGAGCGGGGAGCTGTTTTTT. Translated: CAISESLQGTHQRSGELFF.

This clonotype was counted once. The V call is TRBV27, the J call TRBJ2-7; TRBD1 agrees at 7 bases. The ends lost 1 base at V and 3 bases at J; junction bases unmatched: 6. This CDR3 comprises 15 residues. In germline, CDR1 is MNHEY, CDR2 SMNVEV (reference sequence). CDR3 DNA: TGTGCCAGCAGTTTATTGTACGACAGGGACTACGAGCAGTACTTC. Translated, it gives CASSLLYDRDYEQYF.

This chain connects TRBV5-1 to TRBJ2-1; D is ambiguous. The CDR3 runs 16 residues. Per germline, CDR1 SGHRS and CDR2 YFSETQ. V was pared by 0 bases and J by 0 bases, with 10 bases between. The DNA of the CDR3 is TGCGCCAGCAGCTTGGCCGCGCACACCTCCTACAATGAGCAGTTCTTC. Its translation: CASSLAAHTSYNEQFF.

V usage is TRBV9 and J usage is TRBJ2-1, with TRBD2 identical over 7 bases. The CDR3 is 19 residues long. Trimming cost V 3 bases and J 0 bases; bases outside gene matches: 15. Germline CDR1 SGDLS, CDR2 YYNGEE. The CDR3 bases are TGTGCCAGCAGCGCCCCTTCCTCTACTAGCGCCGTCTCCTACAATGAGCAGTTCTTC. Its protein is CASSAPSSTSAVSYNEQFF.

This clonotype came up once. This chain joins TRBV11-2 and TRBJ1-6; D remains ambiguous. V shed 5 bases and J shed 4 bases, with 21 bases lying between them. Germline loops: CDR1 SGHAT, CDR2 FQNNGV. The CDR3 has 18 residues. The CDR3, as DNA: TGTGCCAGCAGCCCTAGGGTCGCACAGAGTCGGTATAATTCACCCCTCCACTTT. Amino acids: CASSPRVAQSRYNSPLHF.

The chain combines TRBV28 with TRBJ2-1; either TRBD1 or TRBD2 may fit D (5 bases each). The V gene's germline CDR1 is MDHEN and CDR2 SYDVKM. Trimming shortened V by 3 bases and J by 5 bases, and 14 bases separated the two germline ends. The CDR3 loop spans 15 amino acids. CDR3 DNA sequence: TGTGCCAGCAGTTTGAACCGGGACCCTGACAATGAGCAGTTCTTC. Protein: CASSLNRDPDNEQFF. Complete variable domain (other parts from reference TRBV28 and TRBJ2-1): DVKVTQSSRYLVKRTGEKVFLECVQDMDHENMFWYRQDPGLGLRLIYFSYDVKMKEKGDIPEGYSVSREKKERFSLILESASTNQTSMYLCASSLNRDPDNEQFFGPGTRLTVL.

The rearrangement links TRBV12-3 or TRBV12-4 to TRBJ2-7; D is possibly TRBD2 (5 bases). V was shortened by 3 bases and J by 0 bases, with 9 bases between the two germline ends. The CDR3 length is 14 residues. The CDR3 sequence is CASSFSGSSYEQYF. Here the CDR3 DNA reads TGTGCCAGCAGTTTTTCGGGGTCCTCCTACGAGCAGTACTTC.

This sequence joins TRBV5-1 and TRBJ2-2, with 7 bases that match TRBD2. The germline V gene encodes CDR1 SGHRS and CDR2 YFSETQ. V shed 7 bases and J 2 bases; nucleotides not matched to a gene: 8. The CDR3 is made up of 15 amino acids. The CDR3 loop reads CASGPGLPNTGELFF. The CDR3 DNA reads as TGCGCCAGCGGGCCGGGACTACCCAACACCGGGGAGCTGTTTTTT. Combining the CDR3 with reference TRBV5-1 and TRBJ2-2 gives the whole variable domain KAGVTQTPRYLIKTRGQQVTLSCSPISGHRSVSWYQQTPGQGLQFLFEYFSETQRNKGNFPGRFSGRQFSNSRSEMNVSTLELGDSALYLCASGPGLPNTGELFFGEGSRLTVL.